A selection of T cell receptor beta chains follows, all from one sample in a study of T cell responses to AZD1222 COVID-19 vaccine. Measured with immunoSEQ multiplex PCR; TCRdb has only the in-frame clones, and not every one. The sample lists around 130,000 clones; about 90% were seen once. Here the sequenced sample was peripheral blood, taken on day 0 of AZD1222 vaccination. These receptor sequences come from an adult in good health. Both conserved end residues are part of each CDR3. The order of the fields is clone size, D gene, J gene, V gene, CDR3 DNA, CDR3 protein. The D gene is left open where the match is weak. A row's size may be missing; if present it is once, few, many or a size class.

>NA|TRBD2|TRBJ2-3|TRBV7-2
TGTGCCAGCAGCCAAGAAGCGGGAGGGCCCAGCACAGATACGCAGTATTTT
CASSQEAGGPSTDTQYF
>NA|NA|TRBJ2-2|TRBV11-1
TGTGCCAGCAGCCTCGGACAGCCTTTGTCCGGGGAGCTGTTTTTT
CASSLGQPLSGELFF
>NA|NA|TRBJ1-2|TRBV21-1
TGTGCCAGCAGCGGATGGGACAGGGCCTATGGCTACACCTTC
CASSGWDRAYGYTF
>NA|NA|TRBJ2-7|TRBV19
TGTGCCAGTAGTATAGGCGGATATTACGAGCAGTACTTC
CASSIGGYYEQYF
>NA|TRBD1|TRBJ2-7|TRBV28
TGTGCCAGCAGGCGACGACAGGGGGCACTCGACGAGCAGTACTTC
CASRRRQGALDEQYF
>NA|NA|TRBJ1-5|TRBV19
TGTGCCAGTAGTACGGCAGGACCCCAGCATTTT
CASSTAGPQHF
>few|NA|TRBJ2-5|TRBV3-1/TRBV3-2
TGTGCCAGCAGCTATATGGCCCTGGAGACCCAGTACTTC
CASSYMALETQYF
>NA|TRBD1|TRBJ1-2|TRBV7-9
TGTGCCTCGGTAGGGACAGGGGTTTATGGCTACACCTTC
CASVGTGVYGYTF
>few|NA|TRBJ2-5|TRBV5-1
TGCGCCAGCAGCTTGGAAGAGACCCAGTACTTC
CASSLEETQYF
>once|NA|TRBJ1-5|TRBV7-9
TGTGCCAGCAGCTTACCGGGCCAGCCCCAGCATTTT
CASSLPGQPQHF
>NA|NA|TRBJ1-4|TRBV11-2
TGTGCCAGCAGCCCAGTTCGTGTTGAAAAACTGTTTTTT
CASSPVRVEKLFF
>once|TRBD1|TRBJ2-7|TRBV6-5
TGTGCCAGCAGTTCGGGGGACAGGCGTTACGAGCAGTACTTC
CASSSGDRRYEQYF
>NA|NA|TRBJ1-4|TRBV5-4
TGTGCCAGCAGCTATCGTGAGGGGCTTAATGAAAAACTGTTTTTT
CASSYREGLNEKLFF
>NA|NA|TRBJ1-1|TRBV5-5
TGTGCCAGCAGCCTTGATTTGGGACCAGAAGCTTTCTTT
CASSLDLGPEAFF
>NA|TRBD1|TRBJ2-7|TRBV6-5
TGTGCCAGCAGCCGACAGGGAGTTTCCCCCTACGAGCAGTACTTC
CASSRQGVSPYEQYF
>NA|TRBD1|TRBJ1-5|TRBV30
TGTGCCTGGCAAAGTAGTCGGGACAGAAATCAGCCCCAGCATTTT
CAWQSSRDRNQPQHF
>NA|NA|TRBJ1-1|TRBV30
TGTGCCTGGAGTGAGGCAGTTGAAGCTTTCTTT
CAWSEAVEAFF
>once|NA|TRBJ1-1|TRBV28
TGTGCCAGCAGTTTAGTGGGGAACACTGAAGCTTTCTTT
CASSLVGNTEAFF
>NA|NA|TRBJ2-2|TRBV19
TGTGCCAGTAGGGTAGGGGAAGGAGCCGGGGAGCTGTTTTTT
CASRVGEGAGELFF
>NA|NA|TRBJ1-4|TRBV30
TGTGCCTGGAACCCCGGTACTGCAACTAATGAAAAACTGTTTTTT
CAWNPGTATNEKLFF